Below, one T cell receptor (beta chain) is given with its context. Its target is unknown. These data belong to a study of shared clonotypes between healthy human individuals. Naive CD45RA+ and memory CD45RA-negative subsets were split from CD4+ cells. Data came from immunoSEQ multiplex PCR; TCRdb stores just in-frame clones and leaves some out. The table lists roughly 2.5 million clones, 85% to 95% of them singletons. Study-level points and caveats: Naive CD4 clonotype sharing across a few donors was 5% to 6%.

Germline CDR1 and CDR2: MNHEY and SVGAGI. The CDR3 totals 16 residues. Trimming cost V 0 bases and J 1 base, with 12 bases left between them. The TCR was taken from a man aged 18 to 29 in good health. This rearrangement joins TRBV6-5 to TRBJ1-1; D remains unclear. Sequencing was performed on naive CD4+ T cells sorted from blood. The subset: CD45RA+ positively selected. The CDR3 region is CASSYSQTGRNTEAFF. Written as DNA, the CDR3 is TGTGCCAGCAGTTACTCCCAGACTGGTAGGAACACTGAAGCTTTCTTT.